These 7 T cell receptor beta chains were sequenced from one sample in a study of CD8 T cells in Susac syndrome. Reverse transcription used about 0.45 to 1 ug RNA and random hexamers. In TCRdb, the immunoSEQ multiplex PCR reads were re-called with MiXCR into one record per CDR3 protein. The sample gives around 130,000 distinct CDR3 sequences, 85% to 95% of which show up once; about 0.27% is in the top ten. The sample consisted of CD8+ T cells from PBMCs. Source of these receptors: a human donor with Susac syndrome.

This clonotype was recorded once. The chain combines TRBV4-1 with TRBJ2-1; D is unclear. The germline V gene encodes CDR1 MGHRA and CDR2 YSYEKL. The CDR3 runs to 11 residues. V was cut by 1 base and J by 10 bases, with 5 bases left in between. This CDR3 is CASSQGGEQFF. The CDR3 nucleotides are TGCGCCAGCAGCCAAGGGGGAGAGCAGTTCTTC.

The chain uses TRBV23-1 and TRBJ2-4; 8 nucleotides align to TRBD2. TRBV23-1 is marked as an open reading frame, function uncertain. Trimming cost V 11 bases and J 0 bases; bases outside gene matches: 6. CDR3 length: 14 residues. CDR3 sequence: CADRGGRAKNIQYF. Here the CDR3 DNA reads TGCGCCGACCGGGGGGGCCGAGCCAAAAACATTCAGTACTTC.

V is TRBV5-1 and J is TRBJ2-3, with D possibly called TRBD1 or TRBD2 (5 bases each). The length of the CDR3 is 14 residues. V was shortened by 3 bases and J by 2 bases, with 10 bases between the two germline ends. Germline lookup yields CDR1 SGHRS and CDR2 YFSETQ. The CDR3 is CASSSGRSTDTQYF. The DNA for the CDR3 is TGCGCCAGCAGCTCGGGACGGTCCACAGATACGCAGTATTTT. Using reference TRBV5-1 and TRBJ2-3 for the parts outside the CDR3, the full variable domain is KAGVTQTPRYLIKTRGQQVTLSCSPISGHRSVSWYQQTPGQGLQFLFEYFSETQRNKGNFPGRFSGRQFSNSRSEMNVSTLELGDSALYLCASSSGRSTDTQYFGPGTRLTVL.

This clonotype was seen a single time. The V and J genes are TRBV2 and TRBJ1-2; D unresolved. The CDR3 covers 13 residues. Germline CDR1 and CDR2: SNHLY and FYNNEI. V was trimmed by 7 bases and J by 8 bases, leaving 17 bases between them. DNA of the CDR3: TGTGCCAGCATGGGCAGACCTATTGTGGGCTACACCTTC. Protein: CASMGRPIVGYTF.

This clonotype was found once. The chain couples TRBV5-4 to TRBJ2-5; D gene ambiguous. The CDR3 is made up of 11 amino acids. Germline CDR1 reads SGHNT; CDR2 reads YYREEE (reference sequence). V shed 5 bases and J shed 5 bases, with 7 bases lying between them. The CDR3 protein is CASRSSETQYF. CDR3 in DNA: TGTGCCAGCAGGTCGTCGGAGACCCAGTACTTC.

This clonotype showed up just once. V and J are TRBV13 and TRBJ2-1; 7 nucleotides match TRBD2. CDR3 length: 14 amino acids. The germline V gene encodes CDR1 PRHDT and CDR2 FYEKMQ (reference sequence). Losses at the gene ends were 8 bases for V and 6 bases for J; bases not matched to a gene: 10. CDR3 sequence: CASGGASGGNEQFF. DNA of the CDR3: TGTGCCAGCGGCGGGGCTAGCGGTGGCAATGAGCAGTTCTTC.

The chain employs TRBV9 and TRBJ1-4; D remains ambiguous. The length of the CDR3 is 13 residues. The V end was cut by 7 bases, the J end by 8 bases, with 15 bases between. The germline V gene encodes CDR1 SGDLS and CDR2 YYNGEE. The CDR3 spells CASGPAGEEKLFF. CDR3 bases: TGTGCCAGCGGGCCGGCCGGGGAGGAAAAACTGTTTTTT.